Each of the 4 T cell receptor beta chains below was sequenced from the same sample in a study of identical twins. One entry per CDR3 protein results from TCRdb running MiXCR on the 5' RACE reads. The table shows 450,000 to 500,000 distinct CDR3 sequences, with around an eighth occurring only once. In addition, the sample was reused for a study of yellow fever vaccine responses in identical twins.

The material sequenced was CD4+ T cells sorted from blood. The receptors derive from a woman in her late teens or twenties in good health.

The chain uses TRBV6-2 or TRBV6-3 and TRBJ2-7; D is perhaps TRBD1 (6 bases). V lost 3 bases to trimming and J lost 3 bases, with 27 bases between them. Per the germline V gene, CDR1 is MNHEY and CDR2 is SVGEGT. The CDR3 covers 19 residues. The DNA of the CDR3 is TGTGCCAGCAGTTATCAGGCCGGTGTCGGCCGGCCAGGGGACTACGAGCAGTACTTC. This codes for CASSYQAGVGRPGDYEQYF.

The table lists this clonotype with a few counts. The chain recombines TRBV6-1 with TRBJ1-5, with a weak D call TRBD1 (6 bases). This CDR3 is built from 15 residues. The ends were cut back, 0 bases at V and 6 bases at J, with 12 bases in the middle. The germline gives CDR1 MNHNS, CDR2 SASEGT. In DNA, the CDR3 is TGTGCCAGCAGTGAAGCGATAGGAGGGGGTCAGCCCCAGCATTTT. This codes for CASSEAIGGGQPQHF.

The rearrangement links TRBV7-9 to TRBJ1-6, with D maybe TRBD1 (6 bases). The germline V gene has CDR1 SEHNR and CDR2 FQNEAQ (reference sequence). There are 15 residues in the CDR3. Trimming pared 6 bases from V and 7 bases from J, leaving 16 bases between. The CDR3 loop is CASSPPGAGNSPLHF. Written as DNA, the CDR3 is TGTGCCAGCAGTCCACCGGGGGCAGGAAATTCACCCCTCCACTTT.

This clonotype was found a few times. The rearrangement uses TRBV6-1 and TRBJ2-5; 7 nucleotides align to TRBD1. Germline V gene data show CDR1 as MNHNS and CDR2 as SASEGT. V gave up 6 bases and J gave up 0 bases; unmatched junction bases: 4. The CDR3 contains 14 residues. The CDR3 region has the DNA TGTGCCAGCAGGTTGACAGGGTACCAAGAGACCCAGTACTTC. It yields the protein CASRLTGYQETQYF.